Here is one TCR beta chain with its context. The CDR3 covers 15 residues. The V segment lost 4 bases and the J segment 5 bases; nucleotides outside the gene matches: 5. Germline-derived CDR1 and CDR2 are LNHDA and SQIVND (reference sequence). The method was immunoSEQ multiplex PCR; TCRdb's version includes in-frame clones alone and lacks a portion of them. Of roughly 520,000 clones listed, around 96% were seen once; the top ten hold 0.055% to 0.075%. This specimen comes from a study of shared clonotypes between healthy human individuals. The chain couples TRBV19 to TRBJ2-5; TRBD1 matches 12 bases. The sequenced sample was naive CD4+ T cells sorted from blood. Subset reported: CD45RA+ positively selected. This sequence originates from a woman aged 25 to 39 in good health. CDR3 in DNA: TGTGCCAGTAGTACCGGGACAGGGGGCGGGGAGACCCAGTACTTC. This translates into CASSTGTGGGETQYF.